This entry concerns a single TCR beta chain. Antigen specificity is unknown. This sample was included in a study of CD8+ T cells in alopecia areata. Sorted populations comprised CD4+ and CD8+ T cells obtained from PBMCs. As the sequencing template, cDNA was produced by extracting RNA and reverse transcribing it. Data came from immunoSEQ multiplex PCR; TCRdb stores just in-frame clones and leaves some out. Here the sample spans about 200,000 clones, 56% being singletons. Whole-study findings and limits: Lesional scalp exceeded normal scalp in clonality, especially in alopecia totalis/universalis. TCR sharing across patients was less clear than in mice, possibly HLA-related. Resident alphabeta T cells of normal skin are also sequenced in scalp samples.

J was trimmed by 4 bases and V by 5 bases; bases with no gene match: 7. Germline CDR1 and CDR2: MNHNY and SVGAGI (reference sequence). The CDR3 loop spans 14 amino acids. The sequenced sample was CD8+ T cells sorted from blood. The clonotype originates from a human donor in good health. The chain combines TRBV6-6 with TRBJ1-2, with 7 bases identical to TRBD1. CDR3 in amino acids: CASSRRQGVYGYTF. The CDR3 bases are TGTGCCAGCAGTCGTCGACAGGGAGTCTATGGCTACACCTTC.